This T cell receptor beta chain appears in the sequencing data of a study of cytomegalovirus exposure and HLA in healthy donors. Background on the study: Early released data comprised 80 million or so unique TCRs from HLA-typed donors.

Study findings and constraints: Indistinguishable V segments such as TRBV6-2 and TRBV6-3 were excluded. Investigators reported approximately 150 TCR beta chains as tied to cytomegalovirus.

CDR1 SGHRS and CDR2 YFSETQ come from the germline V gene. The CDR3 covers 17 residues. Trimming took 0 bases from V and 0 from J, leaving 15 bases between them. The PCR made use of 60 Vbeta and 13 Jbeta primers. The protocol was immunoSEQ multiplex PCR, while the TCRdb copy is restricted to in-frame clones and leaves out a portion. The profile shows 100,000 to 150,000 clones, roughly 83% of them singletons. As for this clone: Its antigen is unknown.

The chain couples TRBV5-1 to TRBJ1-2; maybe TRBD1 (6 bases). Sample: PBMCs. The receptor's source is a man younger than 30 in good health and CMV-seropositive. The CDR3 reads CASSLGLGTGTNYGYTF. For the CDR3, the DNA is TGCGCCAGCAGCTTGGGTTTGGGCACAGGGACTAACTATGGCTACACCTTC.